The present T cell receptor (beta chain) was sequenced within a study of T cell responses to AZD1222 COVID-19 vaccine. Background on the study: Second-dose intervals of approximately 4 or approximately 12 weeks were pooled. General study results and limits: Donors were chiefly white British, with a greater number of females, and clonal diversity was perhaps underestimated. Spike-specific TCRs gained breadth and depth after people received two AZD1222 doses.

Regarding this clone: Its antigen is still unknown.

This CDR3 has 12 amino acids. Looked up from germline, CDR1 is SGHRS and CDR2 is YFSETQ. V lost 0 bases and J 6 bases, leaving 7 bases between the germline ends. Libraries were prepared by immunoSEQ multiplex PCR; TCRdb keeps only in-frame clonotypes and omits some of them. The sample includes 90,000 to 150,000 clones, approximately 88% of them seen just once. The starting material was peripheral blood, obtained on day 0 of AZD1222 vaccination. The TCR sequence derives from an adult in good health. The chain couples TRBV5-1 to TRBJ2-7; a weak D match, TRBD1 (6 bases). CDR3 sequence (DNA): TGCGCCAGCAGCTTGGAGGGGGTCGAGCAGTACTTC. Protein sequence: CASSLEGVEQYF.